These T cell receptor beta chains were read from a single sample in a study of CD4 T cells in relation to SARS-CoV-2 and coronaviruses. The data were produced by immunoSEQ multiplex PCR, yet TCRdb's version contains in-frame clones alone and is incomplete. The sample has 16,000 or so clones, roughly 82% seen once. For these TCRs, the target antigens are not known. The sample was CD4+ T cells from PBMCs, cultured in vitro. The receptors were gathered from a human donor in good health. The CDR3 runs from the conserved cysteine through the conserved F or W. The D gene is left open where the match is weak. Clone size is shown for a subset of rows, as once, few, many or a class of expanded clone.

J,D,size,V,CDR3,DNA
TRBJ1-1,.,.,TRBV4-2,CASSQELRALNTEAFF,TGTGCCAGCAGCCAAGAGCTCAGGGCCCTGAACACTGAAGCTTTCTTT
TRBJ1-2,TRBD1,.,TRBV30,CAWRGRDRGYGYTF,TGTGCCTGGAGGGGCCGGGACAGGGGCTATGGCTACACCTTC
TRBJ2-7,.,few,TRBV28,CASTPSRLSYEQYF,TGTGCCAGCACCCCTAGCAGGCTATCCTACGAGCAGTACTTC
TRBJ2-1,.,.,TRBV3-1/TRBV3-2,CASSPKWPGGSSYNEQFF,TGTGCCAGCAGCCCGAAGTGGCCTGGGGGAAGCTCCTACAATGAGCAGTTCTTC
TRBJ2-1,TRBD2,few,TRBV7-8,CASPSGAGGSISYNEQFF,TGTGCCAGCCCATCCGGGGCGGGAGGGTCAATATCCTACAATGAGCAGTTCTTC
TRBJ2-7,.,.,TRBV11-3,CASSFYEQYF,TGTGCCAGCAGCTTCTACGAGCAGTACTTC
TRBJ2-5,.,.,TRBV4-2,CASSPVFSNQETQYF,TGTGCCAGCAGCCCCGTCTTTTCTAACCAAGAGACCCAGTACTTC
TRBJ1-2,.,.,TRBV24-1,CATSSSGRDTPGYTF,TGTGCCACCAGTAGTTCAGGGAGGGACACTCCTGGCTACACCTTC
TRBJ1-1,TRBD1,.,TRBV6-5,CASTGTGGTEAFF,TGTGCCAGCACTGGGACAGGGGGAACTGAAGCTTTCTTT
TRBJ2-5,TRBD1,.,TRBV18,CASSPRGSGNQETQYF,TGTGCCAGCTCCCCCAGGGGGTCGGGGAACCAAGAGACCCAGTACTTC
TRBJ1-5,.,once,TRBV28,CASSSPSSNQPQHF,TGTGCCAGCAGCTCTCCTTCTTCAAATCAGCCCCAGCATTTT
TRBJ2-5,TRBD2,.,TRBV3-1/TRBV3-2,CASLASGIQETQYF,TGTGCCAGTCTGGCTAGCGGGATCCAAGAGACCCAGTACTTC
TRBJ1-1,TRBD1,.,TRBV2,CASRLTGGRVEAFF,TGTGCCAGCAGGTTGACAGGGGGTCGGGTTGAAGCTTTCTTT
TRBJ2-5,.,.,TRBV2,CASSEVPTGLWETQYF,TGTGCCAGCAGTGAAGTACCTACAGGGTTGTGGGAGACCCAGTACTTC
TRBJ1-4,TRBD1,.,TRBV4-2,CASSQSLPGQEKLFF,TGTGCCAGCAGCCAATCCCTACCGGGACAGGAAAAACTGTTTTTT
TRBJ2-1,.,.,TRBV27,CASSLSTFNEQFF,TGTGCCAGCAGTTTATCGACCTTCAATGAGCAGTTCTTC
TRBJ2-5,.,.,TRBV9,CASSVGAEETQYF,TGTGCCAGCAGCGTAGGGGCGGAAGAGACCCAGTACTTC
TRBJ1-5,.,once,TRBV6-1,CASSEAPGFPNQPQHF,TGTGCCAGCAGTGAAGCCCCCGGCTTCCCCAATCAGCCCCAGCATTTT
TRBJ2-3,.,.,TRBV18,CASSPKGADTQYF,TGTGCCAGCTCACCCAAGGGGGCAGATACGCAGTATTTT
TRBJ2-3,.,few,TRBV11-3,CASSPSTYTDTQYF,TGTGCCAGCAGCCCCAGCACGTACACAGATACGCAGTATTTT
TRBJ1-3,TRBD1,.,TRBV3-1/TRBV3-2,CASSRRLRTGGTGGSGNTIYF,TGTGCCAGCAGCCGTAGATTACGGACAGGCGGAACGGGAGGCTCTGGAAACACCATATATTTT
TRBJ1-2,.,.,TRBV7-3,CASSLSPGYGYTF,TGTGCCAGCAGCTTAAGTCCGGGTTATGGCTACACCTTC
TRBJ1-2,TRBD1,once,TRBV6-5,CASRNRGPGGVGYTF,TGTGCCAGCAGGAACAGGGGGCCCGGCGGGGTGGGCTACACCTTC
TRBJ1-5,TRBD1,.,TRBV5-8,CASSPDREDQPQHF,TGTGCCAGCAGCCCTGACAGGGAGGATCAGCCCCAGCATTTT
TRBJ2-7,.,.,TRBV27,CASSLVGRAYEQYF,TGTGCCAGCAGTTTAGTCGGCAGGGCCTACGAGCAGTACTTC
TRBJ2-1,TRBD2,.,TRBV7-3,CASSSLPGLAGVNEQFF,TGTGCCAGCAGCTCGCTACCGGGACTAGCGGGAGTCAATGAGCAGTTCTTC
TRBJ2-7,TRBD1,once,TRBV28,CASSSPGTADKISYEQYF,TGTGCCAGCAGTTCCCCCGGGACAGCCGACAAAATCTCCTACGAGCAGTACTTC
TRBJ1-5,.,.,TRBV5-4,CASSQDDQPQHF,TGTGCCAGCAGCCAAGATGATCAGCCCCAGCATTTT
TRBJ1-1,.,.,TRBV5-4,CASSPGPRGTEAFF,TGTGCCAGCAGCCCAGGACCCCGTGGCACTGAAGCTTTCTTT
TRBJ2-1,TRBD2,.,TRBV10-3,CAISPGLAGNNEQFF,TGTGCCATCAGCCCTGGACTAGCGGGAAACAATGAGCAGTTCTTC
TRBJ2-1,.,once,TRBV10-3,CAISAADPLESLFF,TGTGCCATCAGTGCGGCAGACCCCTTAGAAAGTCTGTTCTTC
TRBJ2-1,.,.,TRBV18,CASSPPGDPSSYNEQFF,TGTGCCAGCTCACCACCGGGCGACCCGAGCTCCTACAATGAGCAGTTCTTC
TRBJ2-7,TRBD1,.,TRBV5-1,CASSLGDREAPEQYF,TGCGCCAGCAGCTTGGGGGACAGGGAAGCCCCCGAGCAGTACTTC
TRBJ2-2,TRBD2,.,TRBV5-1,CASSLGRRTGLAGGELFF,TGCGCCAGCAGCTTAGGCCGACGAACGGGACTAGCGGGCGGGGAGCTGTTTTTT
TRBJ1-4,.,.,TRBV5-1,CASSLGGDGGKLFF,TGCGCCAGCAGCTTGGGCGGGGACGGCGGAAAACTGTTTTTT
TRBJ2-3,TRBD1,.,TRBV27,CASSPGQGTDTQYF,TGTGCCAGCAGTCCGGGACAGGGAACAGATACGCAGTATTTT
TRBJ2-2,TRBD1,.,TRBV5-4,CASSPDRANTGELFF,TGTGCCAGCAGCCCCGACAGGGCGAACACCGGGGAGCTGTTTTTT
TRBJ1-5,.,few,TRBV30,CAWGNSENQPQHF,TGTGCCTGGGGGAACAGTGAAAATCAGCCCCAGCATTTT
TRBJ2-7,TRBD2,.,TRBV3-1/TRBV3-2,CASGAGVTEQYF,TGTGCCAGCGGAGCGGGAGTAACCGAGCAGTACTTC
TRBJ1-1,.,.,TRBV7-8,CASSLVWQAYMNTEAFF,TGTGCCAGCAGCTTAGTTTGGCAGGCATACATGAACACTGAAGCTTTCTTT
TRBJ2-3,TRBD2,.,TRBV7-8,CASSSYGLAGADTQYF,TGTGCCAGCAGCTCATATGGGCTAGCGGGAGCCGATACGCAGTATTTT
TRBJ2-3,.,.,TRBV28,CASSSSSTSTDTQYF,TGTGCCAGCAGTTCCTCTTCCACGAGCACAGATACGCAGTATTTT
TRBJ1-2,.,.,TRBV6-5,CASSYGGVDLNYGYTF,TGTGCCAGCAGTTACGGCGGTGTGGATTTAAACTATGGCTACACCTTC
TRBJ2-3,.,.,TRBV5-4,CASRSQGTRRTDTQYF,TGTGCCAGCAGGTCACAGGGGACTAGACGAACAGATACGCAGTATTTT
TRBJ2-4,.,.,TRBV10-2,CASRIGGAKNIQYF,TGCGCCAGCAGAATTGGGGGAGCCAAAAACATTCAGTACTTC
TRBJ2-1,TRBD2,once,TRBV10-1,CASSAGTSGGRYNEQFF,TGCGCCAGCAGTGCCGGGACTAGCGGAGGACGATACAATGAGCAGTTCTTC
TRBJ2-1,.,.,TRBV9,CASSVGWGNEQFF,TGTGCCAGCAGCGTGGGATGGGGTAATGAGCAGTTCTTC
TRBJ2-7,TRBD2,.,TRBV5-4,CASSLDLAGVQGEQYF,TGTGCCAGCAGCTTGGATCTAGCGGGAGTGCAGGGCGAGCAGTACTTC
TRBJ2-7,.,once,TRBV28,CASSSDTVSYEQYF,TGTGCCAGCAGCTCGGACACTGTGTCCTACGAGCAGTACTTC
TRBJ1-4,TRBD1,.,TRBV5-5,CASSLAGQGHEKLFF,TGTGCCAGCAGCTTGGCCGGACAGGGGCATGAAAAACTGTTTTTT
TRBJ2-7,TRBD1,.,TRBV6-7,CASSTPGTVVHEQYF,TGTGCCAGCAGTACCCCCGGGACAGTAGTCCACGAGCAGTACTTC
TRBJ2-3,TRBD2,.,TRBV5-1,CASSGTSGPSTDTQYF,TGCGCCAGCAGCGGGACTAGCGGCCCTAGCACAGATACGCAGTATTTT
TRBJ2-1,TRBD2,few,TRBV27,CASSLSIATSGRNEQFF,TGTGCCAGCAGTTTATCGATCGCGACTAGCGGGAGGAATGAGCAGTTCTTC
TRBJ1-1,.,.,TRBV14,CASSQVRNTEAFF,TGTGCCAGCAGCCAAGTAAGAAACACTGAAGCTTTCTTT
TRBJ1-1,.,.,TRBV5-4,CASSLSQGTEAFF,TGTGCCAGCAGCTTGAGTCAGGGGACTGAAGCTTTCTTT